This section outlines one TCR beta chain sequence together with its context. This clone was seen ten or more times. Its antigen is still unknown. For sequencing input, CVID and control samples contributed equivalent amounts of genomic DNA. For every sample, a 60 bp segment covering the rearranged TCRbeta CDR3 region was amplified and then sequenced. The immunoSEQ assay, a bias-corrected multiplex PCR combined with high-throughput sequencing, was used for TCRbeta amplification. The study's own analysis went as follows. Each unique nucleotide sequence was treated as a clone and annotated with V, D and J genes, copy number and frequency. Sequences were labeled productive if in frame, and non-productive if out of frame or containing stop codons. Clonality was calculated from Shannon's entropy as previously described. The predicted amino acid sequences of productive clones were used to derive mean CDR3 Kyte-Doolittle hydropathy. Using the R hclust function, scaled V gene usage was clustered hierarchically with Manhattan distance and complete linkage. Sharing of clones by CDR3 amino acid sequence was evaluated through resampling of 12 repertoires per group over 100 rounds. The repertoires were searched for some 70 published EBV-specific TCRbeta sequences and a few hundred published CMV-specific TCRbeta sequences. Two CVID samples that yielded fewer than 10,000 sequences were excluded from the analysis, so around 40 CVID repertoires were retained. TCRdb re-hosts the immuneACCESS table, in-frame sequences only. Its copies lack some clones; in the studies checked, an unresolved V gene accounts for under half of them, and the cause for the rest is not known. V, J and clone size derive from that table, while D and trimming were established from the DNA sequence. With 30,000 to 40,000 clones recorded, this sample contains no clone counted only once. 9.5% of the sample goes to the ten largest clones.

Predominantly Caucasian heritage was noted among both the CVID patients and the healthy controls. Heparinized peripheral whole blood samples of about 5 to 8 ml were collected from each donor. TCRbeta CDR3 repertoires were sequenced from genomic DNA of adults with common variable immune deficiency (CVID) and healthy adult controls. There were about 22 healthy adult volunteers in the control group (roughly 12 female and around ten male), ranging in age from roughly 20 to 70 years, with a mean age of about 32. Diluted blood was density-centrifuged over Hypaque 1077 or Ficoll-Paque to isolate peripheral blood mononuclear cells. Genomic DNA was obtained from unsorted mononuclear cells using either Qiagen column purification or a centrifugation-based method. The entry originates in a study of T cell clonality in common variable immunodeficiency (dated by TCRdb to 2013 to 2016). Results the study describes overall, beyond this receptor: Differences among patients in the CVID cohort limited the correlations between repertoire features and clinical complications. TCRbeta clonality was higher in CVID subjects than in healthy controls (t-test p = 0.018), and the increase was most characteristic of about a third of subjects. CVID TCRbeta sequences were reported to have fewer deletions and N-nucleotide insertions and to lack highly modified clones with 13 or more V deletions. Even though DNA input was the same, control samples had an average of roughly 76,000 unique sequences each, compared with some 32,000 in CVID samples. CVID subjects shared fewer TCRbeta clones with each other than healthy controls did (p < 0.0001). According to the authors, figuring out what caused the increased clonality in CVID would require sequencing the repertoires of T cell subpopulations.

The TCR originated in a person between 18 and 69 years old in good health. The source material was peripheral blood mononuclear cells.

CDR3 bases read: TGTGCCAGCAGCGGGACAGGGTTTGATGGC. The translation is CASSGTGFDG. The full CDR3 is CASSGTGFDGYTF. The rearranged chain carries TRBV7-9 and TRBJ1-2, and TRBD1 aligns with 9 junction nucleotides. The sequenced fragment ends 3 residues before the CDR3 boundary, so the rest is inferred from the germline J gene. Reading from cysteine to phenylalanine, the CDR3 counts 13 amino acids. The DNA covers only part of the CDR3, 30 bases in frame from base 1. V is trimmed back by 5 bases and J by 6 bases, and the junction contains 4 bases that no gene match accounts for. Reading the germline V gene (reference sequence) gives CDR1 SEHNR and CDR2 FQNEAQ.